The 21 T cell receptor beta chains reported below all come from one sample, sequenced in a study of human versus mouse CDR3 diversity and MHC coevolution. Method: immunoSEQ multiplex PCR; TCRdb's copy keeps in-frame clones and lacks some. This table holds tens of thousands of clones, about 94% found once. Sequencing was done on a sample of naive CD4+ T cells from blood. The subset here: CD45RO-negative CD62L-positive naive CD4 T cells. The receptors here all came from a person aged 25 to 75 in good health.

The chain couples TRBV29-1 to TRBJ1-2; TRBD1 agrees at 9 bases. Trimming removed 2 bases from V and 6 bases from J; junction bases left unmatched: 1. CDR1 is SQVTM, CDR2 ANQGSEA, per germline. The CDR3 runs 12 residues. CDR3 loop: CSVERTGDGYTF. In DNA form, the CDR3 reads TGCAGCGTTGAAAGGACAGGGGATGGCTACACCTTC.

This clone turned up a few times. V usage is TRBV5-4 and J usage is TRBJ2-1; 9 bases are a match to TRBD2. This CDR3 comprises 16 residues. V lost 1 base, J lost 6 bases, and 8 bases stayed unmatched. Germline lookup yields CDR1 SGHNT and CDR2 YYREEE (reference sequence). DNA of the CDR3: TGTGCCAGCAGCTTGCGGCTAGCGGGAAGGGGCAATGAGCAGTTCTTC. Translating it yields CASSLRLAGRGNEQFF.

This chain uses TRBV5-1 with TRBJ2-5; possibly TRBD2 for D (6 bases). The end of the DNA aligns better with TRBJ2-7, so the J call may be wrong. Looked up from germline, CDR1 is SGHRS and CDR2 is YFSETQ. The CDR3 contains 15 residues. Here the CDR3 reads CASSLRLAQTYEQYF. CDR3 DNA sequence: TGCGCCAGCAGCTTGAGGCTAGCGCAAACCTACGAGCAGTACTTC.

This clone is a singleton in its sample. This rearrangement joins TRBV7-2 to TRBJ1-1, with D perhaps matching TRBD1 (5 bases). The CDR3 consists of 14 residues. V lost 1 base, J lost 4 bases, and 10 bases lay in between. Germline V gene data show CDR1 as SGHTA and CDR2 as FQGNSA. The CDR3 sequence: CASSLVGGGTEAFF. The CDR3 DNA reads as TGTGCCAGCAGCTTAGTCGGGGGGGGCACTGAAGCTTTCTTT.

Here the CDR3 reads CASSTRTGDLPYGYTF. The DNA for the CDR3 is TGTGCCAGTAGTACTAGGACAGGGGACCTACCCTATGGCTACACCTTC. The J gene is TRBJ1-2, the V gene TRBV19; 9 bases align to TRBD1. CDR1 is LNHDA, CDR2 SQIVND, per germline (reference sequence). CDR3 length equals 16 residues. The V segment lost 4 bases and the J segment 4 bases; nucleotides outside the gene matches: 10.

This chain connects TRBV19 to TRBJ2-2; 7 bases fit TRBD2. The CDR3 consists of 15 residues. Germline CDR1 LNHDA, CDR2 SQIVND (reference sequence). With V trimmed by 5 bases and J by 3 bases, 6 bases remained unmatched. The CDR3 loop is CASSRGGSHTGELFF. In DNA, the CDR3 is TGTGCCAGTAGTCGGGGAGGGTCGCACACCGGGGAGCTGTTTTTT.

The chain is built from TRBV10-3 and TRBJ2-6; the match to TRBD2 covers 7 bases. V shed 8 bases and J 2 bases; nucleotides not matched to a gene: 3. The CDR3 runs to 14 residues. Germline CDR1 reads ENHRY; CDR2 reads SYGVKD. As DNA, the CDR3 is TGTGCCATCGGACGGGAGGCTGGGGCCAACGTCCTGACTTTC. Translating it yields CAIGREAGANVLTF.

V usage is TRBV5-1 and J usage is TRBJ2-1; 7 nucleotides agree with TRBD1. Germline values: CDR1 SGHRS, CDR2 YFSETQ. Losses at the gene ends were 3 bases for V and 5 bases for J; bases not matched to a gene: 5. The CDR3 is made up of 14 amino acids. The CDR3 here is CASSSRQGNNEQFF. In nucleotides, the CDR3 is TGCGCCAGCAGCTCACGACAGGGAAACAATGAGCAGTTCTTC.

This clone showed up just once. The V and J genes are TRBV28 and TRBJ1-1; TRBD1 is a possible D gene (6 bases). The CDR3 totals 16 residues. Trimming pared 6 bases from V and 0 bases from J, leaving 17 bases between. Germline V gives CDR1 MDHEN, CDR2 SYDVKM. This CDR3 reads CASSPRRTAMNTEAFF. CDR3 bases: TGTGCCAGCAGCCCTAGACGGACAGCCATGAACACTGAAGCTTTCTTT. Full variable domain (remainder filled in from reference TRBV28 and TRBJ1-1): DVKVTQSSRYLVKRTGEKVFLECVQDMDHENMFWYRQDPGLGLRLIYFSYDVKMKEKGDIPEGYSVSREKKERFSLILESASTNQTSMYLCASSPRRTAMNTEAFFGQGTRLTVV.

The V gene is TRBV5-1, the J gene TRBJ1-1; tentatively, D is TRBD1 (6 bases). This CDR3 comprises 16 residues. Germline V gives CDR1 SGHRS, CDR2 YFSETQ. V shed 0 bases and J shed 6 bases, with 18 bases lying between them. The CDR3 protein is CASSLGPLTGLAEAFF. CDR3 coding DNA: TGCGCCAGCAGCTTGGGGCCCCTGACAGGATTAGCTGAAGCTTTCTTT.

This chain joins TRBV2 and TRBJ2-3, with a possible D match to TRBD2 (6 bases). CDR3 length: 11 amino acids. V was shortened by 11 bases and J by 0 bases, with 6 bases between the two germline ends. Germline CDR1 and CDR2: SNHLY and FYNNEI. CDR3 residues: CAGTSTDTQYF. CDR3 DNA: TGTGCCGGGACTAGCACAGATACGCAGTATTTT.

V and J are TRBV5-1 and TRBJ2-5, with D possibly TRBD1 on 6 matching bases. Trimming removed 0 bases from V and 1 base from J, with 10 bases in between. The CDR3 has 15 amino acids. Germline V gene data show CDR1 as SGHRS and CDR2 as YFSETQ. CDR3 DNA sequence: TGCGCCAGCAGCTTGGCCCAGGGGCCCCAAGAGACCCAGTACTTC. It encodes CASSLAQGPQETQYF.

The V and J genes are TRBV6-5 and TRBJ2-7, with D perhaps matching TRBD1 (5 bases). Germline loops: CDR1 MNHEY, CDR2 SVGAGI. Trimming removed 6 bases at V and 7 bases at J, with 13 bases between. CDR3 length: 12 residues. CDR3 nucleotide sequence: TGTGCCAGCAGCCCCACAGGATTGGAGCAGTACTTC. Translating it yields CASSPTGLEQYF.

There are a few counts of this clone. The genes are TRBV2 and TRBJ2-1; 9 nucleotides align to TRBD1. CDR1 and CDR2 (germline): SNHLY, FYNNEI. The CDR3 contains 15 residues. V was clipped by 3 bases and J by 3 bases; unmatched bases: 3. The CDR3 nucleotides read TGTGCCAGCAGTGAGGACAGGGGAGGCTACAATGAGCAGTTCTTC. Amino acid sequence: CASSEDRGGYNEQFF. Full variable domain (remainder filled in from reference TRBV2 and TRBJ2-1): EPEVTQTPSHQVTQMGQEVILRCVPISNHLYFYWYRQILGQKVEFLVSFYNNEISEKSEIFDDQFSVERPDGSNFTLKIRSTKLEDSAMYFCASSEDRGGYNEQFFGPGTRLTVL.

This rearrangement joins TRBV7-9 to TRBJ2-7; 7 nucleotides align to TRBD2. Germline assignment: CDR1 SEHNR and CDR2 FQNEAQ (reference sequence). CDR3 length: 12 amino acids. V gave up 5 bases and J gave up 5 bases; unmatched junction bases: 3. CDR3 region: CASSRRGDEQYF. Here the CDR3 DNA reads TGTGCCAGCAGCCGTCGGGGGGACGAGCAGTACTTC. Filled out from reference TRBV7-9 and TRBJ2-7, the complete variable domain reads DTGVSQNPRHKITKRGQNVTFRCDPISEHNRLYWYRQTLGQGPEFLTYFQNEAQLEKSRLLSDRFSAERPKGSFSTLEIQRTEQGDSAMYLCASSRRGDEQYFGPGTRLTVT.

CDR3 coding DNA: TGTGCCAGCGACTATCTGGGACAGGGAATCGGTCAGCCCCAGCATTTT. Translating it yields CASDYLGQGIGQPQHF. This rearrangement joins TRBV6-4 to TRBJ1-5; TRBD1 matches at 9 bases. The germline CDR1 and CDR2 sequences are MRHNA and SNTAGT. V lost 8 bases and J lost 6; bases outside the gene matches: 14. This CDR3 is built from 16 residues.

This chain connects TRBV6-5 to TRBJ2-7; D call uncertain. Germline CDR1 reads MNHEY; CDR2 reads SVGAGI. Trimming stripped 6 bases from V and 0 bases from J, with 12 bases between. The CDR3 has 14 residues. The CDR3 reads CASRPGPNSYEQYF. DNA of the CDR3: TGTGCCAGCAGACCGGGTCCGAACTCCTACGAGCAGTACTTC.

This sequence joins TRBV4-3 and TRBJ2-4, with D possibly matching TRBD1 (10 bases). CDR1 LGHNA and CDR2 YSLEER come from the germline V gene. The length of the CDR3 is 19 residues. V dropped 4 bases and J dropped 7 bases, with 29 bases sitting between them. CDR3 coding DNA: TGCGCCAGCAGCCCCGACGGGACAGGGGCCCTAGCGGGAAGGAACATTCAGTACTTC. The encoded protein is CASSPDGTGALAGRNIQYF.

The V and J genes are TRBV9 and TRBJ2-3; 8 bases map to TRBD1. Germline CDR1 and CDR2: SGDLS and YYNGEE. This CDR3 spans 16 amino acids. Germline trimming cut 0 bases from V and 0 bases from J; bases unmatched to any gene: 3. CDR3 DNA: TGTGCCAGCAGCGTAGCTGGGACAGGTAGCACAGATACGCAGTATTTT. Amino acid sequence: CASSVAGTGSTDTQYF.

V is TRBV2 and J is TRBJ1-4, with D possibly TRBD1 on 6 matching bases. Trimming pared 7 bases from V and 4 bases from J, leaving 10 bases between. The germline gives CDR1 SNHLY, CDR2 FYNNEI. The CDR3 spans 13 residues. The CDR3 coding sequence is TGTGCCAGCAAGCGACAGGTTAATGAAAAACTGTTTTTT. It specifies CASKRQVNEKLFF.

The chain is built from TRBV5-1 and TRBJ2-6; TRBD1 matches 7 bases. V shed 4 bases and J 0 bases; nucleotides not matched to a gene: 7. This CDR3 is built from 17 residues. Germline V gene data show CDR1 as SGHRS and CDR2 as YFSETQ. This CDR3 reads CASSPRQGDSGANVLTF. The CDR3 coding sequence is TGCGCCAGCAGCCCCCGACAGGGCGACTCTGGGGCCAACGTCCTGACTTTC.